These 27 T cell receptor beta chains were sequenced from one sample in a study of glioma-infiltrating T cells after dendritic cell vaccination. Clones were read by immunoSEQ multiplex PCR, and TCRdb kept only the in-frame ones, dropping some. In the table there are some 60,000 clones, about 79% of which are singletons. The time point is: after dendritic cell vaccination, including at tumor progression/relapse. The sequences come from blood, collected after dendritic cell vaccination. These receptors originate from a human donor with glioblastoma.

The rearrangement links TRBV4-3 to TRBJ2-1; unclear D gene. Per the germline V gene, CDR1 is LGHNA and CDR2 is YSLEER. The V and J ends lost 2 bases and 0 bases respectively, with 14 bases between them. This CDR3 region has 17 residues. The CDR3 DNA reads as TGCGCCAGCAGCCAACAACTCGTCTCGAGCTCCTACAATGAGCAGTTCTTC. Protein: CASSQQLVSSSYNEQFF.

This clone appeared a few times. The chain couples TRBV11-2 to TRBJ2-3, with D possibly TRBD2 on 5 matching bases. Looked up from germline, CDR1 is SGHAT and CDR2 is FQNNGV. The CDR3 totals 18 residues. V was pared by 5 bases and J by 0 bases, with 21 bases between. CDR3 sequence: CASSPIAVSGTSTDTQYF. The CDR3 DNA reads as TGTGCCAGCAGCCCCATCGCGGTCAGCGGCACTAGCACAGATACGCAGTATTTT.

V usage is TRBV27 and J usage is TRBJ1-6, with TRBD1 identical over 7 bases. The CDR3 spans 14 residues. V trimming: 3 bases; J trimming: 8 bases; junction bases outside the gene matches: 4. Looked up from germline, CDR1 is MNHEY and CDR2 is SMNVEV (reference sequence). The CDR3 DNA follows: TGTGCCAGCAGTTTCTGGACAGGAGATTCACCCCTCCACTTT. Translation: CASSFWTGDSPLHF.

V is TRBV15 and J is TRBJ2-7; D might be TRBD1 (6 bases). V lost 0 bases and J 2 bases, leaving 8 bases between the germline ends. The CDR3 is 14 amino acids. Germline V gives CDR1 LNHNV, CDR2 YYDKDF (reference sequence). CDR3: CATSRDRGPYEQYF. CDR3 nucleotides: TGTGCCACCAGCAGAGACAGGGGCCCCTACGAGCAGTACTTC.

CDR3 protein: CASSLGQGAARGYTF. CDR3 coding DNA: TGCGCCAGCAGCTTGGGTCAAGGGGCTGCGCGGGGCTACACCTTC. The chain combines TRBV5-1 with TRBJ1-2; TRBD1 might be the D (5 bases). CDR1 and CDR2 from the germline V gene are SGHRS and YFSETQ. V dropped 0 bases and J dropped 8 bases, with 17 bases sitting between them. The CDR3 is made up of 15 amino acids.

This clone was detected once. The V gene is TRBV30, the J gene TRBJ1-1; TRBD1 is a possible D gene (5 bases). This CDR3 has 11 residues. Germline CDR1 GTSNPN, CDR2 SVGIG (reference sequence). V shed 3 bases and J shed 5 bases, with 7 bases lying between them. The CDR3, as DNA: TGTGCCTGGAGGCAGGGAACTGAAGCTTTCTTT. Translated, it gives CAWRQGTEAFF.

This sequence joins TRBV30 and TRBJ2-7; 9 nucleotides align to TRBD2. Germline-derived CDR1 and CDR2 are GTSNPN and SVGIG (reference sequence). After removal of 1 base from V and 2 bases from J, the junction contained 6 bases not matched to a gene. CDR3 length equals 15 residues. For the CDR3, the DNA is TGTGCCTGGAGTGACGGACTAGCGACTACCTACGAGCAGTACTTC. This translates into CAWSDGLATTYEQYF.

The chain links TRBV7-8 to TRBJ1-5; perhaps TRBD1 as D (6 bases). The germline V gene encodes CDR1 SGHVS and CDR2 FQNEAQ. This CDR3 is 18 amino acids long. V lost 2 bases and J lost 5, with 22 bases in between. The CDR3 protein is CASSLNSRTRTVDQPQHF. The DNA for the CDR3 is TGTGCCAGCAGCTTAAATTCTAGGACGAGGACAGTTGATCAGCCCCAGCATTTT.

The chain links TRBV9 to TRBJ1-6; 9 nucleotides line up with TRBD1. The V and J ends lost 2 bases and 9 bases, in that order; junction bases with no gene match: 9. Germline CDR1 and CDR2: SGDLS and YYNGEE. CDR3 length equals 16 residues. The CDR3 DNA sequence: TGTGCCAGCAGCGTGGACCCGGGACAGGGTGGTTCACCCCTCCACTTT. This gives the protein CASSVDPGQGGSPLHF.

This clone was found once. The chain has TRBV18 and TRBJ2-4, with a weak D call TRBD1 (5 bases). V lost 0 bases to trimming and J lost 0 bases, with 12 bases between them. CDR1 and CDR2 (germline): KGHSH, LQKENI. The CDR3 has 17 amino acids. The CDR3, as DNA: TGTGCCAGCTCACCACCCCAGGGAAAAGCAGCCAAAAACATTCAGTACTTC. Translation gives CASSPPQGKAAKNIQYF. The whole variable domain, filled in from reference TRBV18 and TRBJ2-4, reads NAGVMQNPRHLVRRRGQEARLRCSPMKGHSHVYWYRQLPEEGLKFMVYLQKENIIDESGMPKERFSAEFPKEGPSILRIQQVVRGDSAAYFCASSPPQGKAAKNIQYFGAGTRLSVL.

The DNA of the CDR3 is TGTGCCAGCAGCTCAACAGGTTTTAACACAGATACGCAGTATTTT. Translating gives CASSSTGFNTDTQYF. The chain couples TRBV7-9 to TRBJ2-3, with D perhaps TRBD1 (5 bases). CDR1 is SEHNR, CDR2 FQNEAQ, per germline (reference sequence). The V end was cut by 4 bases, the J end by 2 bases, with 13 bases between. The CDR3 has 15 residues. The entire variable domain, with the rest obtained from reference TRBV7-9 and TRBJ2-3, is as follows: DTGVSQNPRHKITKRGQNVTFRCDPISEHNRLYWYRQTLGQGPEFLTYFQNEAQLEKSRLLSDRFSAERPKGSFSTLEIQRTEQGDSAMYLCASSSTGFNTDTQYFGPGTRLTVL.

This clone was counted between two and nine times. The chain joins TRBV19 to TRBJ1-1, with D maybe TRBD1 (5 bases). The CDR3 extends over 10 amino acids. V was clipped by 4 bases and J by 8 bases, with 5 bases between them. The germline CDR1 and CDR2 sequences are LNHDA and SQIVND (reference sequence). Here the CDR3 DNA reads TGTGCCAGTAGTAGGACAGAAGCTTTCTTT. Its translation: CASSRTEAFF. Full variable domain (remainder filled in from reference TRBV19 and TRBJ1-1): DGGITQSPKYLFRKEGQNVTLSCEQNLNHDAMYWYRQDPGQGLRLIYYSQIVNDFQKGDIAEGYSVSREKKESFPLTVTSAQKNPTAFYLCASSRTEAFFGQGTRLTVV.

This clone came up a few times. CDR3 coding DNA: TGTGCCAGCAGAATCAGCGGGGCTGGGGCCAACGTCCTGACTTTC. This translates into CASRISGAGANVLTF. This sequence joins TRBV7-3 and TRBJ2-6; 7 nucleotides match TRBD2. After removal of 6 bases from V and 2 bases from J, the junction contained 4 bases not matched to a gene. The CDR3 extends over 15 amino acids. Germline-derived CDR1 and CDR2 are SGHTA and FQGTGA. The variable domain in full, with the rest retrieved from reference TRBV7-3 and TRBJ2-6, is GAGVSQTPSNKVTEKGKYVELRCDPISGHTALYWYRQSLGQGPEFLIYFQGTGAADDSGLPNDRFFAVRPEGSVSTLKIQRTERGDSAVYLCASRISGAGANVLTFGAGSRLTVL.

The J gene is TRBJ2-3, the V gene TRBV7-9; 8 nucleotides line up with TRBD2. Per germline, CDR1 SEHNR and CDR2 FQNEAQ (reference sequence). With V trimmed by 6 bases and J by 5 bases, 10 bases remained unmatched. This CDR3 spans 15 amino acids. The CDR3 bases are TGTGCCAGCAGGGAAACTAGCGGTACGGAAGATACGCAGTATTTT. This translates into CASRETSGTEDTQYF.

The V call is TRBV27, the J call TRBJ1-6, with D perhaps TRBD1 (5 bases). Germline values: CDR1 MNHEY, CDR2 SMNVEV (reference sequence). The CDR3 sequence is 13 residues long. V lost 7 bases to trimming and J lost 7 bases, with 11 bases between them. Written as DNA, the CDR3 is TGTGCCAGCAATAACAGGAAAAATTCACCCCTCCACTTT. It translates to CASNNRKNSPLHF.

This clone was recorded once. The chain has TRBV6-5 and TRBJ1-1; the D gene is possibly TRBD1 (6 bases). The CDR3 has 13 residues. Trimming took 6 bases from V and 4 from J, leaving 12 bases between them. The V gene's germline CDR1 is MNHEY and CDR2 SVGAGI. CDR3 DNA sequence: TGTGCCAGCAGCAGGGGATTCGGCACTGAAGCTTTCTTT. It is translated as CASSRGFGTEAFF.

The chain joins TRBV9 to TRBJ2-7; a weak D match, TRBD1 (5 bases). The CDR3 length is 14 residues. Germline loops: CDR1 SGDLS, CDR2 YYNGEE. Trimming cost V 0 bases and J 7 bases, with 14 bases left between them. The CDR3 loop reads CASSVARTPGEQYF. The CDR3, as DNA: TGTGCCAGCAGCGTAGCAAGGACCCCAGGGGAGCAGTACTTC.

The V and J genes are TRBV7-6 and TRBJ2-7, with TRBD1 as a possible D gene (5 bases). Germline V gene data show CDR1 as SGHVS and CDR2 as FNYEAQ. This CDR3 comprises 14 residues. V was trimmed by 2 bases and J by 3 bases, leaving 11 bases between them. The CDR3 DNA reads TGTGCCAGCAGCTTACAGGGCTCAGGCTACGAGCAGTACTTC. This sequence encodes CASSLQGSGYEQYF.

J is TRBJ1-6 and V is TRBV10-3; 9 bases are shared with TRBD1. Unmatched junction bases numbered 3, after V lost 4 bases and J lost 8 bases. The germline CDR1 and CDR2 sequences are ENHRY and SYGVKD. CDR3 length: 14 residues. The CDR3 region is CAISVTGGDSPLHF. The CDR3 DNA sequence: TGTGCCATCAGTGTGACAGGGGGGGATTCACCCCTCCACTTT.

This clone was picked up one time. The V call is TRBV7-3, the J call TRBJ1-2, with TRBD1 identical over 7 bases. V was pared by 5 bases and J by 3 bases, with 9 bases of the junction left unmatched. Germline CDR1 SGHTA, CDR2 FQGTGA. CDR3 length: 15 residues. CDR3 sequence: CASSKSRTGDYGYTF. The CDR3, as DNA: TGTGCCAGCAGCAAATCTCGGACAGGAGACTATGGCTACACCTTC.

In nucleotides, the CDR3 is TGTGCCAGCACCCAACCAGCAGGGGGCACTGGCTACACCTTC. Translation gives CASTQPAGGTGYTF. This chain uses TRBV5-6 with TRBJ1-2; 8 bases align to TRBD1. The CDR3 totals 14 residues. After removal of 6 bases from V and 7 bases from J, the junction contained 11 bases not matched to a gene. In germline, CDR1 is SGHDT, CDR2 YYEEEE.

J is TRBJ2-7 and V is TRBV7-9; D remains ambiguous. Germline V gene lookup returns CDR1 SEHNR and CDR2 FQNEAQ (reference sequence). V dropped 5 bases and J dropped 2 bases, with 28 bases sitting between them. The CDR3 is 19 residues long. CDR3 sequence (DNA): TGTGCCAGCAGCCCGTTGGTAGTCTCGTCCACCCACTCCCCCTACGAGCAGTACTTC. Translation: CASSPLVVSSTHSPYEQYF.

The CDR3 reads CAWSVPGQGFEKLFF. The CDR3 coding sequence is TGTGCCTGGAGTGTACCAGGACAAGGGTTTGAAAAACTGTTTTTT. V is TRBV30 and J is TRBJ1-4, with D maybe TRBD1 (5 bases). V lost 0 bases and J lost 7, with 15 bases in between. The CDR3 is 15 amino acids. CDR1 is GTSNPN and CDR2 is SVGIG in the germline V gene (reference sequence).

The V gene is TRBV11-3, the J gene TRBJ2-2; TRBD2 matches 8 bases. CDR3 length: 15 residues. Looked up from germline, CDR1 is SGHNT and CDR2 is YENEEA. The V gene end was trimmed by 4 bases and the J gene end by 4 bases; junction bases not matched to a gene: 5. The CDR3 nucleotides are TGTGCCAGCAGCTCCGGGGGGGCCCTCACCGGGGAGCTGTTTTTT. Its translation: CASSSGGALTGELFF. Full variable domain (missing parts from reference TRBV11-3 and TRBJ2-2): EAGVVQSPRYKIIEKKQPVAFWCNPISGHNTLYWYLQNLGQGPELLIRYENEEAVDDSQLPKDRFSAERLKGVDSTLKIQPAELGDSAVYLCASSSGGALTGELFFGEGSRLTVL.

This chain's CDR3 is CASSLSSERFGYTF. CDR3 bases: TGTGCCAGCAGCTTAAGCAGTGAGAGGTTTGGCTACACCTTC. The chain carries TRBV7-9 and TRBJ1-2, with unresolved D. The V gene lost 2 bases and the J gene lost 7 bases, with 14 bases spanning the gap. The CDR3 is 14 amino acids. Germline V CDR1 and CDR2: SEHNR, FQNEAQ (reference sequence).

V gene TRBV11-3 combines with J gene TRBJ2-1; a possible D gene is TRBD1 (5 bases). Trimming stripped 5 bases from V and 4 bases from J, with 12 bases between. Germline CDR1 SGHNT, CDR2 YENEEA. The CDR3 sequence is 14 residues long. CDR3 in amino acids: CASSPHRLYNEQFF. The DNA of the CDR3 is TGTGCCAGCAGCCCCCACAGGTTGTACAATGAGCAGTTCTTC.

The chain is built from TRBV30 and TRBJ2-3; 8 bases map to TRBD2. V lost 0 bases to trimming and J lost 4 bases; unmatched junction nucleotides: 0. The CDR3 sequence is 13 residues long. Germline CDR1 reads GTSNPN; CDR2 reads SVGIG (reference sequence). CDR3 amino acids: CAWSVGGADTQYF. The CDR3 bases are TGTGCCTGGAGTGTCGGGGGGGCAGATACGCAGTATTTT.